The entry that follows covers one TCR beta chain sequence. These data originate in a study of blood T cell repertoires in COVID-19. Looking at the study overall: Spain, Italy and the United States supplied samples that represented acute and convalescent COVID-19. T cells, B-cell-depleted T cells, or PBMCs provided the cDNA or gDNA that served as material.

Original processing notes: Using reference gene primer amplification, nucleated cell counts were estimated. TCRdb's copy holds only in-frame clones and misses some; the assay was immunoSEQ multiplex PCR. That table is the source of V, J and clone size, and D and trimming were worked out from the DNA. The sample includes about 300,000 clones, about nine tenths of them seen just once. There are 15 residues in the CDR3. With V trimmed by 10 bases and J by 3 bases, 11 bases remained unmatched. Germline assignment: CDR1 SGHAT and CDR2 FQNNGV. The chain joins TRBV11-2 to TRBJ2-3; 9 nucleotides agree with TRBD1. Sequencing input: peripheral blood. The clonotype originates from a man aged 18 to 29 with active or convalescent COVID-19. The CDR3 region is CANLLQGAQTDTQYF. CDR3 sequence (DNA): TGTGCCAATCTACTACAGGGGGCCCAGACAGATACGCAGTATTTT.